These T cell receptor beta chains were read from a single sample in a study of blood T cell repertoires in COVID-19. Profiling relied on immunoSEQ multiplex PCR, and the TCRdb table lists in-frame clones only, not all of them. The sample gives about 220,000 clones, around four fifths of which show up once; 15% to 20% is in the top ten. The sequenced sample was peripheral blood. These receptors were collected from a man aged 25-40 years with active or convalescent COVID-19. Each CDR3 is given without its conserved first and last residue. The D gene is left open where the match is weak.

d_call	v_call	j_call	cdr3_aa
.	TRBV19	TRBJ1-4	ASRPRTATNEKLF
.	TRBV9	TRBJ2-1	ASSDGAISEQF
.	TRBV5-1	TRBJ1-1	ASSLNTMGTEAF
TRBD2	TRBV3-1/TRBV3-2	TRBJ2-1	ASSPSLSGSSYNEQF
.	TRBV28	TRBJ1-1	ASSLAGYTEAF
TRBD1	TRBV6-1	TRBJ1-5	ASSVGTGGSNQPQH
.	TRBV4-2	TRBJ2-3	ASSLPGNTQY
TRBD1	TRBV28	TRBJ1-1	ASRITGQVLDTEAF
.	TRBV6-2/TRBV6-3	TRBJ2-7	ASSYGWRDSDEQY
TRBD1	TRBV30	TRBJ2-2	AWAGQGAGGELF
TRBD2	TRBV14	TRBJ2-2	ASSQVILAGDAGELF